This record concerns one TCR beta chain sequence. This sample is drawn from a study of T cells in Graves' hyperthyroidism and ophthalmopathy. RNA transcripts provided the source from which TCR beta CDR3 regions were amplified. Using the HTBI primer set, a first-round RT-PCR was run on the TCR CDR3. TCRdb recomputed calls from the multiplex PCR reads with MiXCR, one row per CDR3 protein. The sample has about 640,000 distinct CDR3 sequences; around 21% are singletons. CDR3 length equals 14 residues. The V gene end was trimmed by 10 bases and the J gene end by 0 bases; junction bases not matched to a gene: 7. The V gene's germline CDR1 is SNHLY and CDR2 FYNNEI.

The clonotype was recovered from a man aged 25 to 45 with Graves' ophthalmopathy. This chain connects TRBV2 to TRBJ1-1; 8 bases fit TRBD1. Sequencing was done on a sample of blood. CDR3 residues: CATLSGQVNTEAFF. DNA of the CDR3: TGTGCCACCCTCTCGGGACAGGTGAACACTGAAGCTTTCTTT.